This TCR beta chain was observed in a study of blood T cell repertoires in COVID-19. Measured with immunoSEQ multiplex PCR; TCRdb has only the in-frame clones, and not every one. The table lists a few hundred thousand clones, approximately 83% of them singletons. All enrollees were about 18 to 89 years old and from fewer than 30 US areas. The sample was PBMCs or T cells enriched from blood (not recorded which). The source of this sequence is a man in his fifties or sixties who had recovered from COVID-19.

For the CDR3, the DNA is TGCGCCACCAAGGCCGGGTGGGGGACAGGGCACACCGGGGAGCTGTTTTTT. It specifies CATKAGWGTGHTGELFF. The rearrangement uses TRBV10-2 and TRBJ2-2; 9 nucleotides agree with TRBD1. The CDR3 runs 17 residues. CDR1 is WSHSY, CDR2 SAAADI, per germline. J lost 3 bases, V lost 10 bases, and 15 bases had no gene match.